This T cell receptor beta chain was sequenced in a study of blood T cell repertoires in COVID-19. Study summary: PBMCs, B-cell-depleted T cells, or T cells provided the cDNA or gDNA that made up the material.

As processed by the authors: Using reference gene primer amplification, nucleated cell counts were estimated. Assay used: immunoSEQ multiplex PCR; TCRdb lists only in-frame clones, some missing. The D gene and trimming were derived from the DNA, and the V and J assignments and clone size from that table. The sample records around 29,000 clones, around nine tenths being singletons. The germline V gene has CDR1 SNHLY and CDR2 FYNNEI. The CDR3 spans 16 residues. The V and J ends lost 6 bases and 0 bases, in that order; junction bases with no gene match: 7. The sample consisted of peripheral blood. The source of this sequence is a human donor in a cohort sampled during active COVID-19. The J gene is TRBJ2-4, the V gene TRBV2, with TRBD2 matching over 8 bases. CDR3 amino acids: CASRISGVLAKNIQYF. DNA of the CDR3: TGTGCCAGCAGAATTAGCGGGGTACTAGCCAAAAACATTCAGTACTTC. The entire variable domain, with the rest obtained from reference TRBV2 and TRBJ2-4, is as follows: EPEVTQTPSHQVTQMGQEVILRCVPISNHLYFYWYRQILGQKVEFLVSFYNNEISEKSEIFDDQFSVERPDGSNFTLKIRSTKLEDSAMYFCASRISGVLAKNIQYFGAGTRLSVL.